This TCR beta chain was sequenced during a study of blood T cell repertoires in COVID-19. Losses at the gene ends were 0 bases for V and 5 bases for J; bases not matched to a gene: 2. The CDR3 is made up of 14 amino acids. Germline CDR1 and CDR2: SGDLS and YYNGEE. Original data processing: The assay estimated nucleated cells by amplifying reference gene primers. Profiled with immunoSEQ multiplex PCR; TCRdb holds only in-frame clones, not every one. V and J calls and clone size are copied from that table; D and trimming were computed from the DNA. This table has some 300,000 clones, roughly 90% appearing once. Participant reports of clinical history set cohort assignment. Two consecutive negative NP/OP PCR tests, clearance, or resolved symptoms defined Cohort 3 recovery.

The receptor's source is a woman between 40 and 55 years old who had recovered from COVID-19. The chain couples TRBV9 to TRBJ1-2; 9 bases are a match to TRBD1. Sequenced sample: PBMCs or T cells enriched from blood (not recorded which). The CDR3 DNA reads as TGTGCCAGCAGCGTAGATGGGACAGGGTATGGCTACACCTTC. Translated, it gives CASSVDGTGYGYTF.